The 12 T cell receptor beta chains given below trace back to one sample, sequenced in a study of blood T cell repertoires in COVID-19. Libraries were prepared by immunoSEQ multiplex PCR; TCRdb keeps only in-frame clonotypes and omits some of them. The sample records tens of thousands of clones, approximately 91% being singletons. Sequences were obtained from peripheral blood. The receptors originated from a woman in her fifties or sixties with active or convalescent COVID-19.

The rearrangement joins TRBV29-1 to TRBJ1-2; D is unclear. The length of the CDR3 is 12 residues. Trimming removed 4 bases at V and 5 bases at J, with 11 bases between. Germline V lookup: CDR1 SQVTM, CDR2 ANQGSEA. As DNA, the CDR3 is TGCAGCGTTGTGGAGGGTATTTATGGCTACACCTTC. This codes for CSVVEGIYGYTF.

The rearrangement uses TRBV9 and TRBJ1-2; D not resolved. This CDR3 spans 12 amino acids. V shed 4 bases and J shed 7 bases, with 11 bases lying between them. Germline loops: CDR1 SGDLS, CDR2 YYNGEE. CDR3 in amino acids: CASSPGLGGYTF. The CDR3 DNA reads TGTGCCAGCAGCCCCGGCCTAGGTGGCTACACCTTC.

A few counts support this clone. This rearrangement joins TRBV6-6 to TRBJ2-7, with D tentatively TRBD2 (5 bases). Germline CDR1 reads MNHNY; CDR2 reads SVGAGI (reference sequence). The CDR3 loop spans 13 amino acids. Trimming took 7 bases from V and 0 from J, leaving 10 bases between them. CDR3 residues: CASNGGLSYEQYF. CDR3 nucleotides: TGTGCCAGCAATGGAGGACTCTCCTACGAGCAGTACTTC.

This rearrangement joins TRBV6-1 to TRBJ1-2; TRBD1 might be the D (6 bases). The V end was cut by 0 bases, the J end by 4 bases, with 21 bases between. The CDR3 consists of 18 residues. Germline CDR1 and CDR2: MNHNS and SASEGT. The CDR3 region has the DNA TGTGCCAGCAGTGAAGCACCCCCGGCGCGGGGGACACTCTATGGCTACACCTTC. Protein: CASSEAPPARGTLYGYTF.

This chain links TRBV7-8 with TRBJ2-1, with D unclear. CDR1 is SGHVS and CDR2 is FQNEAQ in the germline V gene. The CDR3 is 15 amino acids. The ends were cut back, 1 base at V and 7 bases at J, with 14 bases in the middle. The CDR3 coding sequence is TGTGCCAGCAGCTTAGGAGTAAAACTTTGGAATGAGCAGTTCTTC. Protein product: CASSLGVKLWNEQFF.

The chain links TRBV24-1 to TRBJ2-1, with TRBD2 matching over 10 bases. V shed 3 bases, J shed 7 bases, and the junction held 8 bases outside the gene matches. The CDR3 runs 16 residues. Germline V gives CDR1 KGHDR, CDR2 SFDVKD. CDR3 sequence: CATSDQGTSVPNEQFF. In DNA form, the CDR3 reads TGTGCCACCAGTGATCAAGGGACTAGCGTCCCGAATGAGCAGTTCTTC.

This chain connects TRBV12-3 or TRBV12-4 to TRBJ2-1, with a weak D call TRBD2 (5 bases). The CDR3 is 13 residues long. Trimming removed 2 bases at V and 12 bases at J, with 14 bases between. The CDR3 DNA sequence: TGTGCCAGCAGTTTAAAGCCCCTAAGCGGGCAGTTCTTC. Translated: CASSLKPLSGQFF.

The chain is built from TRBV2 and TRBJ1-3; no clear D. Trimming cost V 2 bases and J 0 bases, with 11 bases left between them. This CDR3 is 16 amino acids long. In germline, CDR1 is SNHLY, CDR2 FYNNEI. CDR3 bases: TGTGCCAGCAGTGAATATCTGATCAGCTCTGGAAACACCATATATTTT. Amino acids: CASSEYLISSGNTIYF. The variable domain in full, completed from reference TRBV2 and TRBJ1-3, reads EPEVTQTPSHQVTQMGQEVILRCVPISNHLYFYWYRQILGQKVEFLVSFYNNEISEKSEIFDDQFSVERPDGSNFTLKIRSTKLEDSAMYFCASSEYLISSGNTIYFGEGSWLTVV.

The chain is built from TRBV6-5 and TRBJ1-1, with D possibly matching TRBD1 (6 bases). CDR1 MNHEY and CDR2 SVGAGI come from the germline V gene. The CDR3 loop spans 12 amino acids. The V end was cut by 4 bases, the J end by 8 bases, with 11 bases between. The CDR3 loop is CASSWAGTEAFF. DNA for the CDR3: TGTGCCAGCAGTTGGGCCGGGACAGAAGCTTTCTTT.

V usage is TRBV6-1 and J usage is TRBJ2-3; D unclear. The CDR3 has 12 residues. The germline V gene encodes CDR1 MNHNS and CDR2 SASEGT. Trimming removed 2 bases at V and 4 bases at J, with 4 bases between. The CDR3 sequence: CASSEYADTQYF. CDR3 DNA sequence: TGTGCCAGCAGTGAATATGCAGATACGCAGTATTTT.

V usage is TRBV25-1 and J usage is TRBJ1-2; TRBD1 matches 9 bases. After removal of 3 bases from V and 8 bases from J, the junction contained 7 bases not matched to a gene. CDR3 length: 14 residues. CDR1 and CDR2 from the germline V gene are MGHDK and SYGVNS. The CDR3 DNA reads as TGTGCCAGCAGTGACCCGGACAGGGGTAGGGGCTACACCTTC. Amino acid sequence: CASSDPDRGRGYTF.

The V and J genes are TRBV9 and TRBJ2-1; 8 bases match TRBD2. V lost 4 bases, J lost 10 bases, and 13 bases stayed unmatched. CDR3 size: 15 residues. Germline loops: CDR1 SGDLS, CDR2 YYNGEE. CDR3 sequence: CASSSIREGLREQFF. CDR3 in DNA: TGTGCCAGCAGCTCAATCCGGGAGGGCCTGAGGGAGCAGTTCTTC. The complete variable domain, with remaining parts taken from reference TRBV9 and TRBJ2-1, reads DSGVTQTPKHLITATGQRVTLRCSPRSGDLSVYWYQQSLDQGLQFLIQYYNGEERAKGNILERFSAQQFPDLHSELNLSSLELGDSALYFCASSSIREGLREQFFGPGTRLTVL.